Ten or more counts support the clone carrying this T cell receptor (beta chain). The antigen remains unidentified. This sample stems from a study of T cells in Graves' hyperthyroidism and ophthalmopathy. General observations from the study: It was a median around seven months before onset that the model predicted ophthalmopathy.

Germline V gives CDR1 MNHNS, CDR2 SASEGT. There are 16 residues in the CDR3. Trimming cost V 5 bases and J 2 bases; bases outside gene matches: 7. Authors of the study amplified TCR beta CDR3 regions from RNA transcripts. Researchers ran a first-round RT-PCR on the TCR CDR3 using the HTBI primer set. One entry per CDR3 protein, called by TCRdb with MiXCR from the multiplex PCR reads. The repertoire holds around 690,000 distinct CDR3 sequences, with 15% to 20% as singletons. Sequences were obtained from blood. This sequence joins TRBV6-1 and TRBJ1-5; 9 positions match TRBD1. The TCR was taken from a man between 45 and 60 years old with Graves' hyperthyroidism. CDR3 sequence: CASSPGDRAGNQPQHF. The CDR3 region has the DNA TGTGCCAGCAGTCCGGGGGACAGGGCGGGCAATCAGCCCCAGCATTTT.